The 3 T cell receptor beta chains below come from one sample, sequenced in a study of blood T cell repertoires in COVID-19. The protocol was immunoSEQ multiplex PCR, while the TCRdb copy is restricted to in-frame clones and leaves out a portion. The sample contains about 190,000 clones, around three quarters of which appear only once. The sample consisted of PBMCs or T cells enriched from blood (not recorded which). These receptors all stem from a woman between 45 and 65 years old with acute COVID-19.

The chain recombines TRBV7-6 with TRBJ2-2; D gene unclear. This CDR3 contains 15 residues. V lost 7 bases to trimming and J lost 0 bases, with 12 bases between them. CDR1 SGHVS and CDR2 FNYEAQ come from the germline V gene. Here the CDR3 reads CASKLASANTGELFF. The CDR3 DNA is TGTGCCAGCAAGTTAGCCAGTGCGAACACCGGGGAGCTGTTTTTT.

The chain combines TRBV2 with TRBJ2-2, with 12 bases that match TRBD1. The germline gives CDR1 SNHLY, CDR2 FYNNEI. V shed 7 bases, J shed 4 bases, and the junction held 7 bases outside the gene matches. This CDR3 is built from 16 residues. The CDR3 protein is CASTRDRGLSTGELFF. In nucleotides, the CDR3 is TGTGCCAGCACCCGGGACAGGGGGCTTAGCACCGGGGAGCTGTTTTTT.

The chain carries TRBV19 and TRBJ1-2, with TRBD1 matching 8 bases. This CDR3 contains 15 residues. The germline V gene encodes CDR1 LNHDA and CDR2 SQIVND (reference sequence). V lost 5 bases to trimming and J lost 6 bases; unmatched junction nucleotides: 11. In DNA, the CDR3 is TGTGCCAGTAGTGGCGACGGACAGGGATTTCATGGCTACACCTTC. Its translation: CASSGDGQGFHGYTF.